This T cell receptor (beta chain) is from a study of T cells after yellow fever vaccination. The CDR3 is 15 amino acids. Germline-derived CDR1 and CDR2 are SGDLS and YYNGEE. J gave up 4 bases and V 3 bases, and 8 bases lay outside the gene matches. The study's findings and limits: Across the CD4 and CD8 compartments, a small share of clonotypes was present in both.

In regard to this clonotype: As yet, its antigen is unknown.

Each CDR3 protein is one row after TCRdb ran MiXCR on the 5' RACE reads. The table shows 450,000 to 650,000 distinct CDR3 sequences, with about 13% occurring only once. The sample here was PBMCs, taken on the day of the yellow fever booster vaccination. The V gene is TRBV9, the J gene TRBJ2-3; 7 bases agree with TRBD2. The sequence was collected from a man younger than 40 who received the YFV17D yellow fever vaccine. The CDR3 is CASSEAGEWADTQYF. CDR3 nucleotides: TGTGCCAGCAGCGAGGCGGGAGAATGGGCAGATACGCAGTATTTT.